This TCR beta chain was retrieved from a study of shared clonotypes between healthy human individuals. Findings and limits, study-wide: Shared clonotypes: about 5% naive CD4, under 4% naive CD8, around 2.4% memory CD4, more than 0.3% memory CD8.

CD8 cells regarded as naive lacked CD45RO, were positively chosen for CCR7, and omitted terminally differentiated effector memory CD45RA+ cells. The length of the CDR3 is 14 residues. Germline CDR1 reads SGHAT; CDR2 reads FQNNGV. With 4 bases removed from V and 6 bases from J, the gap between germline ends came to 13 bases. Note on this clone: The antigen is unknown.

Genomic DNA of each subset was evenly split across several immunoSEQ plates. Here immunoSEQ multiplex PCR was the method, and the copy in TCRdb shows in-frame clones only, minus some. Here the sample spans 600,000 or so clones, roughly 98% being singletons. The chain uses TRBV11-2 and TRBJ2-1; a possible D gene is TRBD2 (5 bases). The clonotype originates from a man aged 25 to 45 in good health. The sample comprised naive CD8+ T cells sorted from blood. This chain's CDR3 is CASSSVGVVNEQFF. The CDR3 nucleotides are TGTGCCAGCAGCTCCGTCGGGGTCGTCAATGAGCAGTTCTTC.